Listed below are T cell receptor beta chains from one sample, sequenced in a study of OX40 agonist ivuxolimab in advanced cancers. The protocol was immunoSEQ multiplex PCR, while the TCRdb copy is restricted to in-frame clones and leaves out a portion. Among tens of thousands of clones listed, 85% to 90% were seen once. The input for sequencing was CD4+ or CD8+ T cells sorted from blood, taken in a trial of the OX40 agonist ivuxolimab. These receptors all stem from an adult with an advanced solid tumor such as melanoma, head and neck, liver or kidney cancer. Both conserved end residues are part of each CDR3. Clone sizes are given selectively: once, few, many, or a class where the clone is expanded.

cdr3_length: 14
v_call: TRBV7-6
clone_size: NA
cdr3_aa: CASSAGGRIYEQYF

cdr3_length: 13
v_call: TRBV7-9
clone_size: NA
cdr3_aa: CASSAQGMPEAFF

cdr3_length: 15
v_call: TRBV9
clone_size: NA
cdr3_aa: CASTLGQGMNTEAFF

cdr3_length: 13
v_call: TRBV6-6
clone_size: NA
cdr3_aa: CASSYGGDYGYTF

cdr3_length: 14
v_call: TRBV7-2
clone_size: NA
cdr3_aa: CASLLAGEAETQYF

cdr3_length: 14
v_call: TRBV7-2
clone_size: NA
cdr3_aa: CASSLGLARNEQFF

cdr3_length: 13
v_call: TRBV7-9
clone_size: NA
cdr3_aa: CASSPGGGTEAFF

cdr3_length: 13
v_call: TRBV6-5
clone_size: once
cdr3_aa: CATRGGSSYEQYF

cdr3_length: 12
v_call: TRBV7-9
clone_size: NA
cdr3_aa: CASSGTYTEAFF

cdr3_length: 11
v_call: TRBV2
clone_size: NA
cdr3_aa: CASAGGNGYTF

cdr3_length: 14
v_call: TRBV7-8
clone_size: NA
cdr3_aa: CASSNRGYNEKLFF

cdr3_length: 14
v_call: TRBV6-5
clone_size: once
cdr3_aa: CASSLGVNTGELFF

cdr3_length: 13
v_call: TRBV6-4
clone_size: NA
cdr3_aa: CASSDRITGELFF

cdr3_length: 14
v_call: TRBV4-1
clone_size: NA
cdr3_aa: CASTPMSGANVLTF

cdr3_length: 12
v_call: TRBV9
clone_size: once
cdr3_aa: CASSVYRDGYTF

cdr3_length: 16
v_call: TRBV5-6
clone_size: once
cdr3_aa: CASSLVEGDLNYGYTF

cdr3_length: 13
v_call: TRBV19
clone_size: NA
cdr3_aa: CASSWVALETQYF

cdr3_length: 11
v_call: TRBV11-2
clone_size: NA
cdr3_aa: CASSWTGEQYF

cdr3_length: 16
v_call: TRBV1
clone_size: NA
cdr3_aa: CTSRGVKRGWAYEQYF

cdr3_length: 15
v_call: TRBV7-8
clone_size: NA
cdr3_aa: CASSATQGLNQPQHF

cdr3_length: 16
v_call: TRBV5-6
clone_size: NA
cdr3_aa: CASSSRGPRSYNEQFF

cdr3_length: 12
v_call: TRBV5-1
clone_size: NA
cdr3_aa: CASNSGGIEQFF

cdr3_length: 14
v_call: TRBV4-1
clone_size: once
cdr3_aa: CASSQLTGNYGYTF

cdr3_length: 12
v_call: TRBV7-9
clone_size: NA
cdr3_aa: CATRATQGTQYF

cdr3_length: 12
v_call: TRBV5-6
clone_size: NA
cdr3_aa: CASIIQGDEQYF

cdr3_length: 13
v_call: TRBV10-3
clone_size: NA
cdr3_aa: CAIRAGEDQPQHF

cdr3_length: 14
v_call: TRBV9
clone_size: NA
cdr3_aa: CASSVPGRGGELFF

cdr3_length: 15
v_call: TRBV4-2
clone_size: once
cdr3_aa: CASSPQEFSNQPQHF

cdr3_length: 14
v_call: TRBV27
clone_size: NA
cdr3_aa: CASRQTSMNTEAFF

cdr3_length: 15
v_call: TRBV7-2
clone_size: NA
cdr3_aa: CASSLDGSGINEQFF

cdr3_length: 15
v_call: TRBV10-2
clone_size: once
cdr3_aa: CASSVTDSGANVLTF

cdr3_length: 15
v_call: TRBV7-9
clone_size: NA
cdr3_aa: CASSLASGGNQPQHF

cdr3_length: 17
v_call: TRBV5-1
clone_size: medium-sized
cdr3_aa: CASSLGGSGPYYNEQFF

cdr3_length: 16
v_call: TRBV11-3
clone_size: NA
cdr3_aa: CASSLVAGGYTGELFF

cdr3_length: 15
v_call: TRBV7-9
clone_size: NA
cdr3_aa: CASSSIQGNGNTIYF

cdr3_length: 14
v_call: TRBV30
clone_size: NA
cdr3_aa: CAWVPGTSSLEAFF

cdr3_length: 15
v_call: TRBV6-5
clone_size: NA
cdr3_aa: CASSYGRGFRYGYTF

cdr3_length: 14
v_call: TRBV10-1
clone_size: NA
cdr3_aa: CASSDRLDYNEQFF

cdr3_length: 13
v_call: TRBV7-8
clone_size: NA
cdr3_aa: CASSLDGYNEQFF

cdr3_length: 16
v_call: TRBV7-8
clone_size: NA
cdr3_aa: CASSSYRGNSYNEQFF

cdr3_length: 14
v_call: TRBV5-4
clone_size: NA
cdr3_aa: CASSLGTGVYEQYF

cdr3_length: 13
v_call: TRBV27
clone_size: NA
cdr3_aa: CASSFGPDYEQYF

cdr3_length: 14
v_call: TRBV7-9
clone_size: NA
cdr3_aa: CASSLLGGTGELFF

cdr3_length: 15
v_call: TRBV4-2
clone_size: NA
cdr3_aa: CASSQEDLINEKLFF

cdr3_length: 15
v_call: TRBV7-8
clone_size: NA
cdr3_aa: CASSLGWGLRNEQYF